The 23 T cell receptor beta chains below come from one sample, sequenced in a study of T cells of healthy individuals. TCRdb fed the 5' RACE reads into MiXCR, producing one record per CDR3 protein. The sample contains 41,000 or so distinct CDR3 sequences, 4% to 5.5% of which appear only once. Receptors were obtained from a human donor in good health.

This clonotype was seen many times. The genes are TRBV18 and TRBJ2-1, with 13 bases identical to TRBD2. This CDR3 region has 19 residues. J lost 1 base, V lost 3 bases, and 9 bases had no gene match. Per germline, CDR1 KGHSH and CDR2 LQKENI. CDR3 sequence: CASSPLGLAGVGSYNEQFF. The CDR3, as DNA: TGTGCCAGCTCACCTCTCGGACTAGCGGGAGTAGGATCCTACAATGAGCAGTTCTTC.

This clonotype was counted many times. V is TRBV14 and J is TRBJ2-7; D is unclear. The V and J ends lost 0 bases and 7 bases respectively, with 22 bases between them. The CDR3 is 17 residues long. Looked up from germline, CDR1 is SGHDN and CDR2 is FVKESK. The CDR3 spells CASSQEGKAREPGEQYF. The CDR3 DNA reads TGTGCCAGCAGCCAAGAGGGTAAGGCAAGAGAGCCCGGAGAGCAGTACTTC.

This clonotype was seen a few times. The V and J genes are TRBV6-2 or TRBV6-3 and TRBJ2-1, with D possibly TRBD2 on 6 matching bases. V was trimmed by 5 bases and J by 4 bases, leaving 18 bases between them. The CDR3 contains 16 residues. The germline V gene has CDR1 MNHEY and CDR2 SVGEGT. This chain's CDR3 is CASSPFSGSNYNEQFF. In DNA, the CDR3 is TGTGCCAGCAGTCCCTTTTCCGGGAGCAATTACAATGAGCAGTTCTTC.

In its sample, this clonotype is medium-sized. V and J are TRBV6-4 and TRBJ2-3, with TRBD2 matching 10 bases. CDR3 length: 16 residues. Germline CDR1 is MRHNA and CDR2 is SNTAGT. V was clipped by 0 bases and J by 1 base; unmatched bases: 1. The CDR3 region is CASSDSGTSGTDTQYF. The CDR3 coding sequence is TGTGCCAGCAGTGACTCCGGGACTAGCGGCACAGATACGCAGTATTTT.

This clonotype was observed many times. CDR3 region: CASTPRVYEQYF. As DNA, the CDR3 is TGTGCCAGCACCCCGCGGGTATACGAGCAGTACTTC. V usage is TRBV7-2 and J usage is TRBJ2-7, with a tentative D call TRBD2 (5 bases). The CDR3 has 12 amino acids. Trimming took off 7 bases at V and 4 bases at J, with 11 bases between the two ends. Germline-derived CDR1 and CDR2 are SGHTA and FQGNSA.

This clonotype was seen at least ten times. The CDR3 DNA reads TGTGCCAGCAGCTTATGGGGTGTGTATACCAATGAGCAGTTCTTC. This encodes CASSLWGVYTNEQFF. The chain recombines TRBV7-2 with TRBJ2-1; D not resolved. The length of the CDR3 is 15 residues. The ends were cut back, 2 bases at V and 6 bases at J, with 14 bases in the middle. CDR1 and CDR2 from the germline V gene are SGHTA and FQGNSA. Complete variable domain (other parts from reference TRBV7-2 and TRBJ2-1): GAGVSQSPSNKVTEKGKDVELRCDPISGHTALYWYRQSLGQGLEFLIYFQGNSAPDKSGLPSDRFSAERTGGSVSTLTIQRTQQEDSAVYLCASSLWGVYTNEQFFGPGTRLTVL.

The J gene is TRBJ2-7, the V gene TRBV2; 9 bases agree with TRBD2. Trimming took 7 bases from V and 0 from J; bases not matched to a gene: 4. Germline lookup yields CDR1 SNHLY and CDR2 FYNNEI. The CDR3 has 14 amino acids. The CDR3 spells CASTTAGGSYEQYF. DNA for the CDR3: TGTGCCAGCACAACAGCGGGAGGCTCCTACGAGCAGTACTTC. The full variable domain, with the rest looked up from reference TRBV2 and TRBJ2-7, is EPEVTQTPSHQVTQMGQEVILRCVPISNHLYFYWYRQILGQKVEFLVSFYNNEISEKSEIFDDQFSVERPDGSNFTLKIRSTKLEDSAMYFCASTTAGGSYEQYFGPGTRLTVT.

This clonotype is deemed medium-sized (0.01 to 0.1%). The V and J genes are TRBV20-1 and TRBJ2-7; 7 bases agree with TRBD2. Germline assignment: CDR1 DFQATT and CDR2 SNEGSKA (reference sequence). This CDR3 comprises 12 residues. J was trimmed by 5 bases and V by 5 bases; bases with no gene match: 6. CDR3 bases: TGCAGTGCTCGAGCGGGGCCCCACGAGCAGTACTTC. Its translation: CSARAGPHEQYF.

Comment on this clonotype: One end of the junction is discordant with germline, which a read error may explain. This sequence joins TRBV7-7 and TRBJ2-3, with D perhaps matching TRBD2 (6 bases). CDR1 is SSHAT, CDR2 FNYEAQ, per germline (reference sequence). The CDR3 totals 16 residues. CDR3 nucleotide sequence: TGTGCTAGCAGCTTATCCGCCGGGAGCCCCCCAGATACGCAGTATTTT. Encoded protein: CASSLSAGSPPDTQYF.

In regard to this clonotype: A read error may explain this, as a much larger clone is one base away. The chain is built from TRBV30 and TRBJ2-1; D tentatively reads TRBD1 or TRBD2 (5 bases each). The CDR3 sequence is 15 residues long. CDR1 and CDR2 from the germline V gene are GTSNPN and SVGIG (reference sequence). Trimming left V 5 bases short and J 9 bases short, with 23 bases between. CDR3 in amino acids: CAWGRDRPSLIEQFF. The CDR3 DNA follows: TGTGCCTGGGGTAGGGACCGACCCAGTCTCATTGAGCAGTTCTTC. Full variable domain (remainder filled in from reference TRBV30 and TRBJ2-1): SQTIHQWPATLVQPVGSPLSLECTVEGTSNPNLYWYRQAAGRGLQLLFYSVGIGQISSEVPQNLSASRPQDRQFILSSKKLLLSDSGFYLCAWGRDRPSLIEQFFGPGTRLTVL.

At least ten counts were recorded for this clonotype. This chain links TRBV7-2 with TRBJ2-3, with 7 bases lining up with TRBD1. The J segment lost 2 bases and the V segment lost 5 bases, leaving 4 bases of the junction unmatched. The CDR3 has 14 residues. The germline CDR1 and CDR2 sequences are SGHTA and FQGNSA. In DNA, the CDR3 is TGTGCCAGCAGCATTGACAGGGTCACAGATACGCAGTATTTT. It is translated as CASSIDRVTDTQYF.

The rearrangement links TRBV5-1 to TRBJ2-1; D not resolved. The germline CDR1 and CDR2 sequences are SGHRS and YFSETQ. The ends were cut back, 1 base at V and 6 bases at J, with 8 bases in the middle. The CDR3 loop spans 13 amino acids. The CDR3 region has the DNA TGCGCCAGCAGCTTGCTTCCAACCAATGAGCAGTTCTTC. This encodes CASSLLPTNEQFF.

This clonotype appeared many times. This chain joins TRBV7-9 and TRBJ1-2, with a possible D match to TRBD1 (5 bases). Germline loops: CDR1 SEHNR, CDR2 FQNEAQ (reference sequence). The CDR3 is made up of 12 amino acids. Trimming took 1 base from V and 8 from J, leaving 8 bases between them. CDR3 loop: CASSLGAGGYTF. The CDR3 region has the DNA TGTGCCAGCAGCTTAGGCGCAGGGGGCTACACCTTC.

This clonotype was detected many times. V is TRBV29-1 and J is TRBJ1-2, with 7 bases matching TRBD1. Germline loops: CDR1 SQVTM, CDR2 ANQGSEA. The CDR3 has 14 amino acids. The ends lost 0 bases at V and 10 bases at J; junction bases unmatched: 11. CDR3 region: CSVEDRDRYGAYTF. The CDR3 region has the DNA TGCAGCGTTGAAGATCGGGACAGATATGGTGCCTACACCTTC. Full variable domain (missing parts from reference TRBV29-1 and TRBJ1-2): SAVISQKPSRDICQRGTSLTIQCQVDSQVTMMFWYRQQPGQSLTLIATANQGSEATYESGFVIDKFPISRPNLTFSTLTVSNMSPEDSSIYLCSVEDRDRYGAYTFGSGTRLTVV.

CDR3 loop: CASSLARGNIQYF. For the CDR3, the DNA is TGCGCCAGCAGCTTGGCTCGGGGAAACATTCAGTACTTC. This chain connects TRBV5-1 to TRBJ2-4; D is possibly TRBD2 (5 bases). The length of the CDR3 is 13 residues. CDR1 is SGHRS, CDR2 YFSETQ, per germline. V was shortened by 0 bases and J by 6 bases, with 7 bases between the two germline ends.

In its sample, this clonotype was seen many times. CDR3 nucleotide sequence: TGTGCCAGCAGCCCTGGACAGGGGCAAGGAAAACTGTTTTTT. Encoded protein: CASSPGQGQGKLFF. This chain joins TRBV7-2 and TRBJ1-4; 9 bases are a match to TRBD1. CDR3 length equals 14 residues. Germline CDR1 and CDR2: SGHTA and FQGNSA. Trimming at V came to 5 bases and at J to 10 bases, leaving 8 bases not matched to a gene.

This clonotype was observed at least ten times. The chain is built from TRBV6-1 and TRBJ1-2, with 7 bases that match TRBD1. The CDR3 covers 13 residues. V gave up 7 bases and J gave up 2 bases; unmatched junction bases: 4. Germline V CDR1 and CDR2: MNHNS, SASEGT. CDR3 bases: TGTGCCAGCACCCCGACAGGGAACTATGGCTACACCTTC. It yields the protein CASTPTGNYGYTF.

This clonotype was seen ten or more times. This chain connects TRBV9 to TRBJ1-5; no clear D gene. The CDR3 has 11 residues. V lost 0 bases and J 6 bases, leaving 1 base between the germline ends. Germline CDR1 reads SGDLS; CDR2 reads YYNGEE. The CDR3 coding sequence is TGTGCCAGCAGCGTAGTTCAGCCCCAGCATTTT. It specifies CASSVVQPQHF. Full variable domain (outside the CDR3, taken from reference TRBV9 and TRBJ1-5): DSGVTQTPKHLITATGQRVTLRCSPRSGDLSVYWYQQSLDQGLQFLIQYYNGEERAKGNILERFSAQQFPDLHSELNLSSLELGDSALYFCASSVVQPQHFGDGTRLSIL.

The table lists this clonotype with many counts. The chain links TRBV29-1 to TRBJ2-1; D perhaps matches TRBD2 (6 bases). V lost 6 bases and J lost 5, with 17 bases in between. Germline lookup yields CDR1 SQVTM and CDR2 ANQGSEA. CDR3 length equals 14 residues. The CDR3 nucleotides read TGCAGCGTCGAGGTGGCTAGCGCTGACAATGAGCAGTTCTTC. Protein product: CSVEVASADNEQFF.

This clonotype occurred many times. The V and J genes are TRBV30 and TRBJ1-3, with D possibly TRBD1 on 5 matching bases. Germline values: CDR1 GTSNPN, CDR2 SVGIG (reference sequence). V was shortened by 3 bases and J by 3 bases, with 12 bases between the two germline ends. CDR3 size: 14 residues. CDR3 coding DNA: TGTGCCTGGAGCACGGGGGGAGATGGAAACACCATATATTTT. It translates to CAWSTGGDGNTIYF.

The rearrangement joins TRBV5-4 to TRBJ1-4; 7 bases are shared with TRBD1. The germline V gene has CDR1 SGHNT and CDR2 YYREEE (reference sequence). The J segment lost 8 bases and the V segment lost 4 bases, leaving 11 bases of the junction unmatched. The CDR3 length is 15 residues. CDR3: CASSENRGLNEKLFF. The CDR3 DNA sequence: TGTGCCAGCAGCGAGAACAGGGGACTCAACGAAAAACTGTTTTTT.

This clonotype was picked up a small number of times. V and J are TRBV6-1 and TRBJ1-1; 8 nucleotides agree with TRBD1. The CDR3 loop spans 13 amino acids. Losses at the gene ends were 5 bases for V and 5 bases for J; bases not matched to a gene: 4. The germline gives CDR1 MNHNS, CDR2 SASEGT. The CDR3 DNA follows: TGTGCCAGCAGTTTCACAGGGGGGACTGAAGCTTTCTTT. Protein sequence: CASSFTGGTEAFF.

The V and J genes are TRBV6-2 or TRBV6-3 and TRBJ1-5; no reliable D call. This CDR3 spans 12 amino acids. Trimming took off 2 bases at V and 8 bases at J, with 7 bases between the two ends. Germline V gene data show CDR1 as MNHEY and CDR2 as SVGEGT. CDR3 in DNA: TGTGCCAGCAGTTACGGCTTGGAGCCCCAGCATTTT. It yields the protein CASSYGLEPQHF.